This TCR beta chain comes out of a study of PD-L1 blockade in urothelial cancer. Background on the study: The median number of T cells present in blood samples was about 140,000.

This CDR3 has 14 amino acids. The V and J ends lost 5 bases and 7 bases, in that order; junction bases with no gene match: 4. Germline lookup yields CDR1 MNHNS and CDR2 SASEGT. Patients presented with locally advanced or metastatic urothelial carcinoma. Method: immunoSEQ multiplex PCR; TCRdb's copy keeps in-frame clones and lacks some. This sample has about 38,000 clones, with approximately 83% found just once. This clonotype was obtained from a man between 60 and 75 years old with urothelial cancer. This specimen was PBMCs, taken around atezolizumab (anti-PD-L1) treatment. The rearrangement links TRBV6-1 to TRBJ1-6, with 8 bases matching TRBD1. The CDR3 bases are TGTGCCAGCAGTTTGACAGGGGAAAATTCACCCCTCCACTTT. This sequence encodes CASSLTGENSPLHF.